This is a list of T cell receptor beta chains from one sample in a study of TIL therapy for anti-PD-1-resistant metastatic lung cancer. Data came from immunoSEQ multiplex PCR; TCRdb stores just in-frame clones and leaves some out. The sample comprises 10,000 or so clones, approximately 83% of which are singletons, and roughly 11% rests with the top ten. The sample was tumor tissue, taken at baseline. These receptors were collected from a person aged 25 to 80 with non-small cell lung cancer. CDR3s include the opening cysteine and the closing phenylalanine or tryptophan. Fields, in order: V gene, clone size, D gene, J gene, CDR3 protein, CDR3 DNA. A D gene is named only where the DNA matches it firmly. Clone size is given for some rows only: seen once, a few or many times, or a class if the clone is expanded.

V gene: TRBV18; clone size: .; D gene: TRBD1; J gene: TRBJ1-5; CDR3 protein: CASRTGGGNQPQHF; CDR3 DNA: TGTGCCAGCCGTACAGGGGGCGGCAATCAGCCCCAGCATTTT
V gene: TRBV7-9; clone size: few; D gene: TRBD1; J gene: TRBJ1-2; CDR3 protein: CASSGSMGQGGAGYTF; CDR3 DNA: TGTGCCAGCAGCGGATCTATGGGACAGGGGGGAGCTGGCTACACCTTC
V gene: TRBV5-5; clone size: .; D gene: .; J gene: TRBJ2-7; CDR3 protein: CASSLTGKGAFYEQYF; CDR3 DNA: TGTGCCAGCAGCCTGACAGGCAAAGGGGCATTCTACGAGCAGTACTTC
V gene: TRBV4-2; clone size: few; D gene: TRBD2; J gene: TRBJ2-7; CDR3 protein: CASSQDLGGPGGLAGGRRQYF; CDR3 DNA: TGTGCCAGCAGCCAAGACCTCGGGGGGCCTGGGGGACTAGCGGGAGGCCGCCGGCAGTACTTC
V gene: TRBV10-3; clone size: .; D gene: .; J gene: TRBJ2-5; CDR3 protein: CAISEYNQETQYF; CDR3 DNA: TGTGCCATCAGTGAATACAACCAAGAGACCCAGTACTTC
V gene: TRBV11-2; clone size: .; D gene: .; J gene: TRBJ1-4; CDR3 protein: CASSLDLPGHGYEKLFF; CDR3 DNA: TGTGCCAGCAGCTTAGACTTACCGGGACACGGATATGAAAAACTGTTTTTT
V gene: TRBV30; clone size: .; D gene: TRBD1; J gene: TRBJ1-2; CDR3 protein: CAWSANVYRGNYGYTF; CDR3 DNA: TGTGCCTGGAGTGCCAACGTATACAGGGGGAACTATGGCTACACCTTC
V gene: TRBV27; clone size: .; D gene: TRBD1; J gene: TRBJ2-4; CDR3 protein: CASIFDRGFVKNIQYF; CDR3 DNA: TGTGCCAGCATCTTCGACAGGGGCTTTGTCAAAAACATTCAGTACTTC
V gene: TRBV11-2; clone size: .; D gene: TRBD1; J gene: TRBJ1-2; CDR3 protein: CASSLTTGVFNYGYTF; CDR3 DNA: TGTGCCAGCAGCTTAACCACAGGGGTTTTCAACTATGGCTACACCTTC
V gene: TRBV11-2; clone size: .; D gene: .; J gene: TRBJ1-4; CDR3 protein: CASSFGGLRKLFF; CDR3 DNA: TGTGCCAGCAGCTTTGGGGGACTCCGAAAACTGTTTTTT
V gene: TRBV9; clone size: few; D gene: .; J gene: TRBJ2-3; CDR3 protein: CASQRVGTDTQYF; CDR3 DNA: TGTGCCAGCCAAAGAGTCGGCACAGATACGCAGTATTTT